This entry lists 28 T cell receptor beta chains sequenced from one sample in a study of T cell responses to AZD1222 COVID-19 vaccine. The repertoire was sequenced with immunoSEQ multiplex PCR; TCRdb's copy has only in-frame clones and lacks some. The sample contains roughly 120,000 clones, about 92% of which appear only once. Specimen: peripheral blood, collected on day 0 of AZD1222 vaccination. These receptor sequences come from an adult in good health.

J is TRBJ1-5 and V is TRBV18; the match to TRBD1 covers 8 bases. The J segment lost 7 bases and the V segment lost 2 bases, leaving 10 bases of the junction unmatched. The CDR3 runs to 16 residues. Germline lookup yields CDR1 KGHSH and CDR2 LQKENI. CDR3 sequence: CASSPNLDRAGQPQHF. The CDR3 DNA follows: TGTGCCAGCTCACCAAACCTGGACAGGGCGGGACAGCCCCAGCATTTT.

Concerning this clone: The sample has other DNA sequences that encode this CDR3 too. The rearrangement links TRBV27 to TRBJ1-5; 10 bases agree with TRBD1. CDR1 and CDR2 (germline): MNHEY, SMNVEV (reference sequence). V gave up 3 bases and J gave up 2 bases; unmatched junction bases: 1. The CDR3 has 15 residues. The CDR3 spells CASSFGTGGNQPQHF. The DNA of the CDR3 is TGTGCCAGCAGTTTTGGGACAGGGGGCAATCAGCCCCAGCATTTT.

This chain joins TRBV7-6 and TRBJ2-6; 14 bases are a match to TRBD2. V gave up 4 bases and J gave up 1 base; unmatched junction bases: 3. This CDR3 contains 18 residues. Germline assignment: CDR1 SGHVS and CDR2 FNYEAQ. The CDR3 coding sequence is TGTGCCAGCAGCTCCGGACTAGCGGGAGGTTCTGGGGCCAACGTCCTGACTTTC. This translates into CASSSGLAGGSGANVLTF.

J is TRBJ2-1 and V is TRBV6-5, with D possibly TRBD2 on 5 matching bases. The CDR3 runs 13 residues. V dropped 5 bases and J dropped 15 bases, with 20 bases sitting between them. The germline gives CDR1 MNHEY, CDR2 SVGAGI. The CDR3 is CASSKPPTGIAFF. The DNA for the CDR3 is TGTGCCAGCAGTAAACCTCCCACCGGGATAGCGTTCTTC.

The rearrangement uses TRBV28 and TRBJ1-2; D may be TRBD1 (6 bases). Trimming removed 6 bases at V and 7 bases at J, with 15 bases between. Germline V lookup: CDR1 MDHEN, CDR2 SYDVKM. The CDR3 consists of 13 residues. CDR3 bases: TGTGCCAGCAGACAGGGCCTTCTCCTTGGCTACACCTTC. Its protein is CASRQGLLLGYTF.

This clone has a single count. This chain connects TRBV18 to TRBJ2-3; D unresolved. There are 13 residues in the CDR3. The ends were cut back, 3 bases at V and 1 base at J, with 5 bases in the middle. Germline V CDR1 and CDR2: KGHSH, LQKENI. CDR3 nucleotides: TGTGCCAGCTCACCCCCTGGCACAGATACGCAGTATTTT. Translated, it gives CASSPPGTDTQYF.

The CDR3 sequence: CSVGTGNTEAFF. Written as DNA, the CDR3 is TGCAGCGTTGGGACAGGGAACACTGAAGCTTTCTTT. The genes are TRBV29-1 and TRBJ1-1, with 7 bases that match TRBD1. The CDR3 has 12 residues. Germline CDR1 and CDR2: SQVTM and ANQGSEA. With 4 bases clipped from V and 1 base from J, the junction kept 0 bases outside the gene matches.

The chain has TRBV5-5 and TRBJ2-7; no firm D call. Trimming removed 2 bases at V and 3 bases at J, with 9 bases between. CDR3 length equals 13 residues. The germline CDR1 and CDR2 sequences are SGHKS and YYEKEE (reference sequence). CDR3 nucleotide sequence: TGTGCCAGCAGCTTAGCAAGACTCTACGAGCAGTACTTC. Protein: CASSLARLYEQYF.

The chain combines TRBV5-1 with TRBJ2-7; D call uncertain. Trimming removed 3 bases at V and 4 bases at J, with 5 bases between. This CDR3 spans 11 amino acids. Germline V gives CDR1 SGHRS, CDR2 YFSETQ. DNA of the CDR3: TGCGCCAGCAGCTCTAAGTACGAGCAGTACTTC. Encoded protein: CASSSKYEQYF.

A few counts support this clone. The chain joins TRBV28 to TRBJ1-5; D ambiguous. Trimming removed 2 bases at V and 5 bases at J, with 16 bases between. CDR1 and CDR2 from the germline V gene are MDHEN and SYDVKM. This CDR3 has 16 residues. CDR3 region: CASSLGIGSMDQPQHF. DNA for the CDR3: TGTGCCAGCAGTTTAGGGATAGGATCCATGGATCAGCCCCAGCATTTT.

This clone was observed a single time. The CDR3 is CATSKGQVGNTEAFF. CDR3 nucleotide sequence: TGTGCCACCAGCAAAGGACAGGTCGGAAACACTGAAGCTTTCTTT. The chain combines TRBV15 with TRBJ1-1; TRBD1 matches 7 bases. After removal of 4 bases from V and 2 bases from J, the junction contained 7 bases not matched to a gene. CDR1 and CDR2 (germline): LNHNV, YYDKDF (reference sequence). The CDR3 spans 15 residues. The full variable domain, completed using reference TRBV15 and TRBJ1-1, is DAMVIQNPRYQVTQFGKPVTLSCSQTLNHNVMYWYQQKSSQAPKLLFHYYDKDFNNEADTPDNFQSRRPNTSFCFLDIRSPGLGDTAMYLCATSKGQVGNTEAFFGQGTRLTVV.

This clone has just a few counts. The chain links TRBV19 to TRBJ1-1; no clear D. Deletions cut 5 bases from V and 0 bases from J, with 10 bases between. Germline CDR1 and CDR2: LNHDA and SQIVND (reference sequence). The CDR3 has 14 amino acids. The CDR3 DNA follows: TGTGCCAGTAGTGTAGTGGGAATGAACACTGAAGCTTTCTTT. This codes for CASSVVGMNTEAFF.

V gene TRBV11-2 combines with J gene TRBJ2-1; D might be TRBD2 (5 bases). Per the germline V gene, CDR1 is SGHAT and CDR2 is FQNNGV. The CDR3 is made up of 13 amino acids. V was clipped by 1 base and J by 10 bases, with 11 bases between them. The CDR3 coding sequence is TGTGCCAGCAGCTTAGGTGGGAGTTTGGAGCAGTTCTTC. This translates into CASSLGGSLEQFF. The whole variable domain, remainder taken from reference TRBV11-2 and TRBJ2-1, is EAGVAQSPRYKIIEKRQSVAFWCNPISGHATLYWYQQILGQGPKLLIQFQNNGVVDDSQLPKDRFSAERLKGVDSTLKIQPAKLEDSAVYLCASSLGGSLEQFFGPGTRLTVL.

The chain couples TRBV7-9 to TRBJ2-3; perhaps TRBD1 as D (5 bases). The V end lost 3 bases, the J end lost 7 bases, and 17 bases lay between the germline ends. Germline CDR1 SEHNR, CDR2 FQNEAQ (reference sequence). The length of the CDR3 is 15 residues. CDR3 in DNA: TGTGCCAGCAGCTTTGCTCAGGGCCGCTTACATACGCAGTATTTT. Its protein is CASSFAQGRLHTQYF.

The chain joins TRBV6-1 to TRBJ1-5, with TRBD1 as a possible D gene (5 bases). Germline loops: CDR1 MNHNS, CDR2 SASEGT. With 0 bases removed from V and 7 bases from J, the gap between germline ends came to 13 bases. CDR3 length: 15 residues. For the CDR3, the DNA is TGTGCCAGCAGTGAAGCATACCAGGGTCGGCAGCCCCAGCATTTT. Protein product: CASSEAYQGRQPQHF.

V gene TRBV24-1 combines with J gene TRBJ2-2, with TRBD1 identical over 9 bases. CDR1 KGHDR and CDR2 SFDVKD come from the germline V gene. The CDR3 spans 17 residues. The J segment lost 4 bases and the V segment lost 3 bases, leaving 8 bases of the junction unmatched. CDR3 loop: CATSDVDRGFSTGELFF. The CDR3 DNA follows: TGTGCCACCAGTGATGTCGACAGGGGGTTTAGCACCGGGGAGCTGTTTTTT.

CDR3 residues: CAAASGGDYEQYF. The CDR3, as DNA: TGTGCCGCCGCCTCAGGGGGGGACTACGAGCAGTACTTC. The V gene is TRBV27, the J gene TRBJ2-7; D assignment may be TRBD1 or TRBD2 (7 bases each). The CDR3 totals 13 residues. Germline V lookup: CDR1 MNHEY, CDR2 SMNVEV (reference sequence). V dropped 11 bases and J dropped 3 bases, with 17 bases sitting between them.

V usage is TRBV15 and J usage is TRBJ2-7; 10 bases are shared with TRBD2. With V trimmed by 3 bases and J by 2 bases, 4 bases remained unmatched. The CDR3 consists of 15 residues. The germline V gene has CDR1 LNHNV and CDR2 YYDKDF (reference sequence). The CDR3 coding sequence is TGTGCCACCAGCAGCGGACTAGCGGCAACCTACGAGCAGTACTTC. This sequence encodes CATSSGLAATYEQYF.

The J gene is TRBJ2-1, the V gene TRBV19; no firm D call. The CDR3 consists of 11 residues. The germline gives CDR1 LNHDA, CDR2 SQIVND (reference sequence). With 3 bases removed from V and 9 bases from J, the gap between germline ends came to 6 bases. The chain's CDR3 is CASSISREQFF. The CDR3 DNA follows: TGTGCCAGTAGTATCTCCCGTGAGCAGTTCTTC.

The V call is TRBV7-2, the J call TRBJ2-5; 8 nucleotides line up with TRBD1. Losses at the gene ends were 4 bases for V and 6 bases for J; bases not matched to a gene: 4. This CDR3 has 13 residues. Germline V gene lookup returns CDR1 SGHTA and CDR2 FQGNSA. CDR3 loop: CASSYDRGQTQYF. In DNA form, the CDR3 reads TGTGCCAGCAGCTACGACAGGGGACAGACCCAGTACTTC. Based on the CDR3 plus reference TRBV7-2 and TRBJ2-5, the full variable domain is GAGVSQSPSNKVTEKGKDVELRCDPISGHTALYWYRQSLGQGLEFLIYFQGNSAPDKSGLPSDRFSAERTGGSVSTLTIQRTQQEDSAVYLCASSYDRGQTQYFGPGTRLLVL.

The rearrangement uses TRBV28 and TRBJ2-5; D call uncertain. Trimming stripped 5 bases from V and 5 bases from J, with 18 bases between. The germline gives CDR1 MDHEN, CDR2 SYDVKM. The CDR3 contains 15 residues. CDR3 amino acids: CASSQRTSPGETQYF. DNA for the CDR3: TGTGCCAGCAGTCAACGGACCTCCCCCGGGGAGACCCAGTACTTC.

This chain connects TRBV28 to TRBJ1-1, with D perhaps matching TRBD1 (5 bases). In germline, CDR1 is MDHEN, CDR2 SYDVKM. The CDR3 spans 15 residues. V dropped 10 bases and J dropped 4 bases, with 22 bases sitting between them. Here the CDR3 reads CATRGRLIIGTEAFF. The CDR3 DNA is TGTGCCACACGGGGCAGGTTAATAATTGGCACTGAAGCTTTCTTT.

The genes are TRBV24-1 and TRBJ1-5; weak D call: TRBD1 (6 bases). The CDR3 covers 15 residues. CDR1 and CDR2 (germline): KGHDR, SFDVKD. V was clipped by 3 bases and J by 7 bases, with 15 bases between them. The CDR3 bases are TGTGCCACCAGTGATCCCTTACAGGGTAACCAGCCCCAGCATTTT. Protein: CATSDPLQGNQPQHF.

The chain uses TRBV29-1 and TRBJ2-1; 7 positions match TRBD2. The V gene's germline CDR1 is SQVTM and CDR2 ANQGSEA. V gave up 4 bases and J gave up 7 bases; unmatched junction bases: 4. This CDR3 has 12 residues. The CDR3 region is CSVVGGSNEQFF. The CDR3 DNA is TGCAGCGTTGTGGGAGGGAGTAATGAGCAGTTCTTC.

The CDR3 loop is CASSQTGGVGQPQHF. CDR3 nucleotides: TGCGCCAGCAGCCAGACGGGGGGAGTGGGTCAGCCCCAGCATTTT. V is TRBV5-1 and J is TRBJ1-5, with D perhaps matching TRBD1 (5 bases). The CDR3 has 15 residues. CDR1 is SGHRS and CDR2 is YFSETQ in the germline V gene. V lost 4 bases and J lost 6, with 17 bases in between.

The V gene is TRBV27, the J gene TRBJ2-3; 8 nucleotides agree with TRBD1. Germline V lookup: CDR1 MNHEY, CDR2 SMNVEV (reference sequence). This CDR3 has 16 residues. Losses at the gene ends were 5 bases for V and 1 base for J; bases not matched to a gene: 8. CDR3 loop: CASSVQGALGTDTQYF. CDR3 nucleotide sequence: TGTGCCAGCAGTGTTCAGGGGGCGTTGGGCACAGATACGCAGTATTTT.

The chain uses TRBV19 and TRBJ1-5, with a tentative D call TRBD1 (6 bases). Germline CDR1 is LNHDA and CDR2 is SQIVND (reference sequence). This CDR3 is built from 13 residues. Written as DNA, the CDR3 is TGTGCGTCCGCACAGGGCCTCAATCAGCCCCAGCATTTT. This sequence encodes CASAQGLNQPQHF.

This clone has only one observation. The V call is TRBV11-2, the J call TRBJ2-2; TRBD2 agrees at 12 bases. Germline loops: CDR1 SGHAT, CDR2 FQNNGV. CDR3 length: 20 residues. The V segment lost 0 bases and the J segment 2 bases; nucleotides outside the gene matches: 10. CDR3 sequence reads: CASSLDRSSSGRGNTGELFF. The CDR3 DNA is TGTGCCAGCAGCTTAGATCGGTCGTCTAGCGGGAGGGGAAACACCGGGGAGCTGTTTTTT.